This TCR beta chain was identified in a study of T cell changes during pregnancy in multiple sclerosis. Clones were sequenced by immunoSEQ multiplex PCR, and TCRdb holds only the in-frame ones, with some missing. The repertoire has more than 25,000 clones, 70% to 90% of them found once; the top ten carry 6% to 7%. The germline CDR1 and CDR2 sequences are SGHVS and FQNEAQ. The length of the CDR3 is 13 residues. The ends were cut back, 6 bases at V and 6 bases at J, with 14 bases in the middle. This sequence joins TRBV7-8 and TRBJ2-5, with a weak D call TRBD1 (7 bases). The TCR comes from a female donor with multiple sclerosis, enrolled in a pregnancy study. The sample here was CD8+ T cells from peripheral blood mononuclear cells, taken after pregnancy. CDR3 DNA: TGTGCCAGCAGACTCAGGGGGAGGCAGACCCAGTACTTC. It specifies CASRLRGRQTQYF.